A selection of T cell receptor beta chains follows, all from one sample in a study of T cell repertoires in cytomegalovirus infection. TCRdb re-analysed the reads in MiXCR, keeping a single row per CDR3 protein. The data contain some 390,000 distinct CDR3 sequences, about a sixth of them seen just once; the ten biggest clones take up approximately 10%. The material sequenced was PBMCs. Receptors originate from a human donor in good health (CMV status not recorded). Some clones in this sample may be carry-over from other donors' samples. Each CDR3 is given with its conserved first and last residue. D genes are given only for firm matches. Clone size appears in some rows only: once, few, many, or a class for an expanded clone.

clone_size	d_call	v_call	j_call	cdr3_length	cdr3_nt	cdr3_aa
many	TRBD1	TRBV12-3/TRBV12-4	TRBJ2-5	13	TGTGCCAGCAGCCGACAGGGGGCTGAGACCCAGTACTTC	CASSRQGAETQYF
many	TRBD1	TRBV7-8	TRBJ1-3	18	TGTGCCAGCAGCCCCGCCCCGGGACAGCTTTACTCTGGAAACACCATATATTTT	CASSPAPGQLYSGNTIYF
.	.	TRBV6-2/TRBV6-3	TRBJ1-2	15	TGTGCCAGCAGTACCCGGGACATCCTTAACTATGGCTACACCTTC	CASSTRDILNYGYTF
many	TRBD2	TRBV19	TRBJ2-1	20	TGTGCCAGTAGTACCCAACTAGCGGGGGGGGTTCGTGGGTCCTACAATGAGCAGTTCTTC	CASSTQLAGGVRGSYNEQFF
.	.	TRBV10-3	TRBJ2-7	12	TGTGCCATCAGTGAGAACCGTTACGAGCAGTACTTC	CAISENRYEQYF
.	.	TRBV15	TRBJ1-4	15	TGTGCCACCAGCAGAGATGGCAGGACCCATGAAAAACTGTTTTTT	CATSRDGRTHEKLFF
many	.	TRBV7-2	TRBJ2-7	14	TGTGCCAGCAGCTTAGGGTTAGGGCCGTACGAGCAGTACTTC	CASSLGLGPYEQYF
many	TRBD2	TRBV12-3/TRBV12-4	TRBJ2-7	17	TGTGCCAGCAGTTTAGTTCTGGGGGTGGGAGGGCCTCACGAGCAGTACTTC	CASSLVLGVGGPHEQYF
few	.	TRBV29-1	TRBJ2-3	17	TGCAGCGTTGAAGACCTCCAGGGAAAGTTATTCGCAGATACGCAGTATTTT	CSVEDLQGKLFADTQYF
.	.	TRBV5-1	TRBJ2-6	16	TGCGCCAGCAGCTTAGGCAATCCTTCTGGGGCCAACGTCCTGACTTTC	CASSLGNPSGANVLTF
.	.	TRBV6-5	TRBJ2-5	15	TGTGCCAGCAGAACACGGAGGGCAGGTCAAGAGACCCAGTACTTC	CASRTRRAGQETQYF
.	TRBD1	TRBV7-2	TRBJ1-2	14	TGTGCCAGCAGCCAATTGACAGGGGGTGGCGGCTACACCTTC	CASSQLTGGGGYTF
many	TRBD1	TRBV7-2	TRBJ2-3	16	TGTGCCAGCATAAACACCGGGACAGGGGGGGCAGATACGCAGTATTTT	CASINTGTGGADTQYF
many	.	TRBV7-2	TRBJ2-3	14	TGTGCCAGCAGCCCGGACTCCACCACAGATACGCAGTATTTT	CASSPDSTTDTQYF
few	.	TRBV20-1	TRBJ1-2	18	TGCAGTGCTCAAGGGTGGGGAGCGCACAGGGTCGTTTGGTATGGCTACACCTTC	CSAQGWGAHRVVWYGYTF
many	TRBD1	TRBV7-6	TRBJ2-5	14	TGTGCCAGCAGCCAAAACAGGGGAAAAGAGACCCAGTACTTC	CASSQNRGKETQYF
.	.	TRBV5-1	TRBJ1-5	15	TGCGCCAGCAGCCTTGGACACCTTAGCAATCAGCCCCAGCATTTT	CASSLGHLSNQPQHF
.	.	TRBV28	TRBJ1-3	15	TGTGCCAGCAGTGGATTTACCGTCTCTGGAAACACCATATATTTT	CASSGFTVSGNTIYF
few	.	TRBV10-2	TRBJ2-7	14	TGCGCCAGCAAAGGGGACGACGGTCCCTACGAGCAGTACTTC	CASKGDDGPYEQYF
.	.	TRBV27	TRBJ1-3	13	TGTGCCAGCAGTTTATTGAGGGGAAACACCATATATTTT	CASSLLRGNTIYF
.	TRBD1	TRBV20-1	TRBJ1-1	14	TGCAGTGCTACCAAGGGACAGGGGGACACTGAAGCTTTCTTT	CSATKGQGDTEAFF
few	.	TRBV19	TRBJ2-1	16	TGTGCCAGTAGTGGATGGAGGCGTAGCTCCTACAATGAGCAGTTCTTC	CASSGWRRSSYNEQFF
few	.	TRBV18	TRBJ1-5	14	TGTGCCAGCACCACCACTCGCAGGGGTCAGCCCCAGCATTTT	CASTTTRRGQPQHF
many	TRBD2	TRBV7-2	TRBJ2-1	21	TGTGCCAGCAGCTTAGTGCTAGCGGGAGGGATCCCTCTGGGGTCCTACAATGAGCAGTTCTTC	CASSLVLAGGIPLGSYNEQFF
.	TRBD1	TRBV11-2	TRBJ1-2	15	TGTGCCAGCAGCCAAGGAGGACAGGGCAGAAAAGGCTACACCTTC	CASSQGGQGRKGYTF
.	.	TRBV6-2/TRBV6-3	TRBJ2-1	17	TGTGCCAGCAGTTACTCGACGTGGACCAGGGTCCCCAATGAGCAGTTCTTC	CASSYSTWTRVPNEQFF
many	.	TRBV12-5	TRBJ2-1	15	TGTGCTAGTGGTTTGGGCGGTACACCCTACAATGAGCAGTTCTTC	CASGLGGTPYNEQFF
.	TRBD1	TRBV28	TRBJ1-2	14	TGTGCCAGCAGTTTCTTGGGACAGGACTATGGCTACACCTTC	CASSFLGQDYGYTF
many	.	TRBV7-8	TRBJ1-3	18	TGTGCCAGCAGCACCCGCCTGTCGCGCGGGGGAGATGGAAACACCATATATTTT	CASSTRLSRGGDGNTIYF
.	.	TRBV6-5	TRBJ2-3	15	TGTGCCAGCAGTTCCCCGACTAGTGGAGCAGATACGCAGTATTTT	CASSSPTSGADTQYF
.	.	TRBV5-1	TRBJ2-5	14	TGCGCCAGCAGTACGGCAGATAGACGAGAGACCCAGTACTTC	CASSTADRRETQYF
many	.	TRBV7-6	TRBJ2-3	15	TGTGCCAGCAGCTTAGAGATTATTAGCACAGATACGCAGTATTTT	CASSLEIISTDTQYF
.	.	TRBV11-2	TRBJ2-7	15	TGTGCCAGCAGCTTCGGGGAAGGATTATACTACGAGCAGTACTTC	CASSFGEGLYYEQYF